This TCR beta chain derives from a study of blood T cell repertoires in COVID-19. Study-wide background: From the United States, Italy and Spain came samples of acute and convalescent COVID-19. T cells, B-cell-depleted T cells, or PBMCs supplied cDNA or gDNA.

Germline values: CDR1 KGHSH, CDR2 LQKENI. V was pared by 3 bases and J by 2 bases, with 4 bases between. The CDR3 length is 12 residues. Per the original methods: From reference gene primer amplification, estimates of nucleated cell counts were derived. Some clones are missing from TCRdb's copy, which holds only in-frame ones; the method was immunoSEQ multiplex PCR. For V, J and clone size, that table is used; D and trimming come from the DNA. Of over 150,000 clones in the sample, about 80% were seen once. This chain links TRBV18 with TRBJ1-1, with unresolved D. The sequence was obtained from a woman in her sixties or seventies with acute or convalescent COVID-19. Specimen: peripheral blood. The CDR3 region is CASSPLNTEAFF. As DNA, the CDR3 is TGTGCCAGCTCACCCCTAAACACTGAAGCTTTCTTT.